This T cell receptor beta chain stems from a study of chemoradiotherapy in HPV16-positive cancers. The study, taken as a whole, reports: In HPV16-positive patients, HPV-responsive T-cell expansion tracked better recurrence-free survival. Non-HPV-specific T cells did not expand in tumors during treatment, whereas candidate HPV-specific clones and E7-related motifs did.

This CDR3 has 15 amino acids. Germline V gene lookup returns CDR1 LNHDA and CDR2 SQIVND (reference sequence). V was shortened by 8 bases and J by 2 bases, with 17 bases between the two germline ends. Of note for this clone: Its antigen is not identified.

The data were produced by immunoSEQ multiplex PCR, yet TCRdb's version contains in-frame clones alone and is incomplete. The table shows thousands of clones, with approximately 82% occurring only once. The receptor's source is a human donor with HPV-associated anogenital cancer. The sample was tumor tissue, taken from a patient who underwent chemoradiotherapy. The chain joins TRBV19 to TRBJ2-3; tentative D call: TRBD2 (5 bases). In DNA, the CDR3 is TGTGCCAGTGCCCCGTCCCGGGGTTACACAGATACGCAGTATTTT. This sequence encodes CASAPSRGYTDTQYF.